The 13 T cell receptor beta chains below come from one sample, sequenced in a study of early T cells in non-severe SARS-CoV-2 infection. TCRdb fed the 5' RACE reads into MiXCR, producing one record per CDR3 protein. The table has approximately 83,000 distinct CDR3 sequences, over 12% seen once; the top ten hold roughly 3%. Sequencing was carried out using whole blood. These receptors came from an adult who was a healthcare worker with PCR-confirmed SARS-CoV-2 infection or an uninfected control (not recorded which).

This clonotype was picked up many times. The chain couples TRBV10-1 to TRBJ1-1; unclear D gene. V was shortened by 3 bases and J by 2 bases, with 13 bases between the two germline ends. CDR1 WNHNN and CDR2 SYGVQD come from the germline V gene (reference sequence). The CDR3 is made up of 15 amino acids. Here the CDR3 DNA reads TGCGCCAGCAGTGAAAAAACGACGGGCAACACTGAAGCTTTCTTT. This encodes CASSEKTTGNTEAFF.

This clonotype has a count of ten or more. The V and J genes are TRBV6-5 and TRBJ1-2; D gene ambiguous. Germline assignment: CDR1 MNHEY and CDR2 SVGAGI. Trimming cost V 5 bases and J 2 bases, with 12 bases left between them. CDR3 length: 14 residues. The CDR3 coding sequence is TGTGCCAGCAGTATAGCGATCAGAAACTATGGCTACACCTTC. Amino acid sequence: CASSIAIRNYGYTF.

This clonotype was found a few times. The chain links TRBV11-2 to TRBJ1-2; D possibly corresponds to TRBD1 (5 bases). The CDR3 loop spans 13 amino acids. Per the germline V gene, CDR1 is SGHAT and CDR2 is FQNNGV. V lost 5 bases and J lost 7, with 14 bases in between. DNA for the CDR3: TGTGCCAGCAGCCTACCAGGAGGGGCTGGCTACACCTTC. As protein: CASSLPGGAGYTF.

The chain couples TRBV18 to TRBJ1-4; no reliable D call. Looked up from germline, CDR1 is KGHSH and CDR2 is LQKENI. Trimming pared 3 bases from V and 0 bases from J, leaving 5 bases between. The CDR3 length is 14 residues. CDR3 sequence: CASSPEATNEKLFF. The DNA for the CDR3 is TGTGCCAGCTCACCGGAAGCAACTAATGAAAAACTGTTTTTT.

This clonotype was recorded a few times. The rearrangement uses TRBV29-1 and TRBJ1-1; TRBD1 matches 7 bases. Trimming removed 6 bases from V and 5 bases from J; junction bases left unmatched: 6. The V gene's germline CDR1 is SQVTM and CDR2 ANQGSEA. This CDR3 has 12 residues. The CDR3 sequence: CSVPSRGTEAFF. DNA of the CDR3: TGCAGCGTCCCTAGCAGGGGGACTGAAGCTTTCTTT.

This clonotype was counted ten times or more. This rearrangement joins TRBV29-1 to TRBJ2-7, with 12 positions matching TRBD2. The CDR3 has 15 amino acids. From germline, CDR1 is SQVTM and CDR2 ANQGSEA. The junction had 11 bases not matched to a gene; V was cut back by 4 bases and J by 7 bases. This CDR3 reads CSVVTSGRGSSEQYF. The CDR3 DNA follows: TGCAGCGTTGTGACTAGCGGGAGAGGGTCCTCGGAGCAGTACTTC.

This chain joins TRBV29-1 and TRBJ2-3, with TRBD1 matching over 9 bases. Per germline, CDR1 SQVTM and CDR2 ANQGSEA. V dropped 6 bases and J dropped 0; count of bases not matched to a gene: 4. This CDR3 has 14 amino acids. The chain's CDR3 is CSVYRGQSTDTQYF. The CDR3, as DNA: TGCAGCGTCTACAGGGGGCAGAGCACAGATACGCAGTATTTT.

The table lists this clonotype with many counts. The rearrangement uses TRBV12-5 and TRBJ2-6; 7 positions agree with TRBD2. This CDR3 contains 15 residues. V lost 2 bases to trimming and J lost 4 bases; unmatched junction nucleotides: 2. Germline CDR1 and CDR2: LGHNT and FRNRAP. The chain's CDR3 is CASGLRLAGANVLTF. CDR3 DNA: TGTGCTAGTGGTTTGCGACTAGCAGGGGCCAACGTCCTGACTTTC.

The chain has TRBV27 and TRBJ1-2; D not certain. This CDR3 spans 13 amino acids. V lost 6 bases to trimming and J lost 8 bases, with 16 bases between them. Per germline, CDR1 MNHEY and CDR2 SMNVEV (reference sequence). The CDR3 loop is CASSPYWRVGYTF. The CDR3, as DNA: TGTGCCAGCAGCCCTTACTGGAGAGTCGGCTACACCTTC.

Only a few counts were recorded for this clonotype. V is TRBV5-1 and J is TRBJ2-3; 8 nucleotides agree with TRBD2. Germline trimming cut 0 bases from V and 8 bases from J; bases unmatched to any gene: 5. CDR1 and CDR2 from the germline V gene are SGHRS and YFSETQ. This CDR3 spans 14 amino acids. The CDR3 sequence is CASSLAAGVGTQYF. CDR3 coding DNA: TGCGCCAGCAGCTTGGCAGCGGGAGTTGGTACGCAGTATTTT.

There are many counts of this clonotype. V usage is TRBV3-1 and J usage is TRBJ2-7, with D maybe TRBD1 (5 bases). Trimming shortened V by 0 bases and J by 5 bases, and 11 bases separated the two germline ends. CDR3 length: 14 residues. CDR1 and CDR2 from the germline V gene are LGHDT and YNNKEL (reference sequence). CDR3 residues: CASSQEGVPNEQYF. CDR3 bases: TGTGCCAGCAGCCAAGAAGGGGTTCCCAACGAGCAGTACTTC.

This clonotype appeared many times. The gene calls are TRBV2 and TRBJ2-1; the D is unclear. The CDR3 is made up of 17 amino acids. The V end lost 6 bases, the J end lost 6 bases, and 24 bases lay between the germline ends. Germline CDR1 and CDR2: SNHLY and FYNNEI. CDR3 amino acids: CASRITPPRSLGNEQFF. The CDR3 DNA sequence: TGTGCCAGCAGAATAACTCCCCCAAGGTCGTTAGGCAATGAGCAGTTCTTC.

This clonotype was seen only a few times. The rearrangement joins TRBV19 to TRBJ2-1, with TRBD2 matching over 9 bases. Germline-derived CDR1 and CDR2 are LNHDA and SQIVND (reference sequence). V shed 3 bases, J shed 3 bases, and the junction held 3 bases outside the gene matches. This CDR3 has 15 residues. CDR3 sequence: CASSITSGHYNEQFF. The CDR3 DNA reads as TGTGCCAGTAGTATTACTAGCGGGCACTACAATGAGCAGTTCTTC.